These 24 T cell receptor beta chains share one sample of origin, sequenced in a study of cytomegalovirus exposure and HLA in healthy donors. In the PCR, 60 Vbeta and 13 Jbeta primers were used. The protocol was immunoSEQ multiplex PCR, while the TCRdb copy is restricted to in-frame clones and leaves out a portion. The sample holds about 210,000 clones, roughly 82% seen once. Sequencing was carried out using PBMCs. These receptors all come from a man in his forties in good health and CMV-seropositive.

This chain uses TRBV7-8 with TRBJ2-3; D not resolved. Deletions cut 1 base from V and 1 base from J, with 15 bases between. The CDR3 is 17 residues long. From germline, CDR1 is SGHVS and CDR2 FQNEAQ. CDR3 sequence (DNA): TGTGCCAGCAGCTTAGGAACACTCGGAGCTGGCACAGATACGCAGTATTTT. Amino acids: CASSLGTLGAGTDTQYF. The entire variable domain, with the rest obtained from reference TRBV7-8 and TRBJ2-3, is as follows: GAGVSQSPRYKVAKRGQDVALRCDPISGHVSLFWYQQALGQGPEFLTYFQNEAQLDKSGLPSDRFFAERPEGSVSTLKIQRTQQEDSAVYLCASSLGTLGAGTDTQYFGPGTRLTVL.

This chain uses TRBV7-3 with TRBJ1-2; TRBD1 might be the D (6 bases). Germline CDR1 reads SGHTA; CDR2 reads FQGTGA. The CDR3 is made up of 15 amino acids. Trimming shortened V by 0 bases and J by 3 bases, and 11 bases separated the two germline ends. CDR3 in amino acids: CASSLTEDRDYGYTF. In DNA form, the CDR3 reads TGTGCCAGCAGCTTAACAGAGGACAGAGACTATGGCTACACCTTC.

The chain employs TRBV19 and TRBJ1-1; possible D gene TRBD1, 6 bases. With 5 bases removed from V and 0 bases from J, the gap between germline ends came to 13 bases. The CDR3 totals 15 residues. The germline V gene encodes CDR1 LNHDA and CDR2 SQIVND (reference sequence). This CDR3 is CASSQTGTLNTEAFF. CDR3 sequence (DNA): TGTGCCAGTAGTCAGACAGGAACTCTGAACACTGAAGCTTTCTTT.

The chain is built from TRBV6-1 and TRBJ1-5; D unresolved. V was shortened by 7 bases and J by 4 bases, with 17 bases between the two germline ends. Per germline, CDR1 MNHNS and CDR2 SASEGT. The CDR3 covers 15 residues. The CDR3 is CASIPQFQTNQPQHF. As DNA, the CDR3 is TGTGCCAGCATCCCCCAGTTCCAGACTAATCAGCCCCAGCATTTT.

Only a few counts were recorded for this clone. The chain carries TRBV6-5 and TRBJ2-2; 7 nucleotides line up with TRBD1. The ends lost 8 bases at V and 2 bases at J; junction bases unmatched: 5. CDR1 is MNHEY, CDR2 SVGAGI, per germline. The length of the CDR3 is 14 residues. The DNA for the CDR3 is TGTGCCAGCTACCGAGGGGGCAACACCGGGGAGCTGTTTTTT. Translated: CASYRGGNTGELFF.

This chain joins TRBV6-5 and TRBJ2-4; 7 bases line up with TRBD1. This CDR3 comprises 15 residues. V lost 0 bases to trimming and J lost 3 bases; unmatched junction nucleotides: 2. Germline V gene sequence: CDR1 MNHEY, CDR2 SVGAGI. The CDR3 is CASSYSTGSKNIQYF. The CDR3 DNA follows: TGTGCCAGCAGTTACTCGACAGGGAGCAAAAACATTCAGTACTTC.

The V and J genes are TRBV5-1 and TRBJ1-6; D may be TRBD1 (6 bases). This CDR3 is built from 15 residues. CDR1 is SGHRS, CDR2 YFSETQ, per germline. Trimming took off 2 bases at V and 2 bases at J, with 8 bases between the two ends. Here the CDR3 reads CASSFAGAYNSPLHF. DNA of the CDR3: TGCGCCAGCAGCTTCGCAGGGGCCTATAATTCACCCCTCCACTTT.

The V gene is TRBV7-9, the J gene TRBJ1-4; 10 nucleotides line up with TRBD1. The germline V gene has CDR1 SEHNR and CDR2 FQNEAQ (reference sequence). The CDR3 covers 14 residues. V gave up 3 bases and J gave up 7 bases; unmatched junction bases: 2. For the CDR3, the DNA is TGTGCCAGCAGCTTGACAGGGGGCCTTGAAAAACTGTTTTTT. Its protein product is CASSLTGGLEKLFF.

V gene TRBV29-1 combines with J gene TRBJ1-1; 9 bases line up with TRBD1. Germline V gene sequence: CDR1 SQVTM, CDR2 ANQGSEA. The CDR3 has 12 amino acids. V lost 6 bases, J lost 6 bases, and 5 bases stayed unmatched. The CDR3 DNA reads as TGCAGCGTACCGGGACAGGGCCCTGAAGCTTTCTTT. Translation: CSVPGQGPEAFF.

The chain employs TRBV30 and TRBJ2-1, with D perhaps matching TRBD2 (5 bases). Germline loops: CDR1 GTSNPN, CDR2 SVGIG (reference sequence). The CDR3 consists of 16 residues. V dropped 1 base and J dropped 0 bases, with 13 bases sitting between them. CDR3 protein: CAWSEERRSSYNEQFF. CDR3 bases: TGTGCCTGGAGTGAAGAGCGGAGAAGCTCCTACAATGAGCAGTTCTTC.

V gene TRBV7-9 combines with J gene TRBJ1-2; 9 bases are a match to TRBD1. Trimming took 5 bases from V and 3 from J; bases not matched to a gene: 7. From germline, CDR1 is SEHNR and CDR2 FQNEAQ (reference sequence). The CDR3 loop spans 15 amino acids. CDR3 residues: CASSHRDRDYYGYTF. CDR3 nucleotides: TGTGCCAGCAGCCACCGGGACAGGGATTACTATGGCTACACCTTC.

The V call is TRBV5-5, the J call TRBJ1-5; TRBD1 matches 7 bases. Trimming removed 2 bases from V and 4 bases from J; junction bases left unmatched: 3. The V gene's germline CDR1 is SGHKS and CDR2 YYEKEE (reference sequence). The CDR3 spans 14 residues. In DNA, the CDR3 is TGTGCCAGCAGCTTCGGGACAGCAAATCAGCCCCAGCATTTT. Its translation: CASSFGTANQPQHF.

This clone was counted only a few times. The chain recombines TRBV9 with TRBJ2-1; tentatively, D is TRBD2 (6 bases). V was pared by 0 bases and J by 0 bases, with 10 bases between. The length of the CDR3 is 16 residues. Germline CDR1 reads SGDLS; CDR2 reads YYNGEE. CDR3 protein: CASSVGIAASYNEQFF. The CDR3 DNA sequence: TGTGCCAGCAGCGTAGGGATAGCGGCCTCCTACAATGAGCAGTTCTTC.

This clone turned up a few times. CDR3 sequence (DNA): TGTGCCAGCAGTGAAGGCGACAGAAGCTTCACAGATACGCAGTATTTT. It is translated as CASSEGDRSFTDTQYF. The J gene is TRBJ2-3, the V gene TRBV6-4; tentatively, D is TRBD1 (5 bases). The CDR3 spans 16 residues. V shed 3 bases and J shed 2 bases, with 15 bases lying between them. The germline CDR1 and CDR2 sequences are MRHNA and SNTAGT.

V is TRBV5-1 and J is TRBJ2-3; D may be TRBD1 (6 bases). The V gene lost 4 bases and the J gene lost 2 bases, with 11 bases spanning the gap. CDR3 length equals 14 residues. Germline V gives CDR1 SGHRS, CDR2 YFSETQ. CDR3 DNA: TGCGCCAGCAGCGGGGACACCCACACAGATACGCAGTATTTT. It is translated as CASSGDTHTDTQYF.

The gene calls are TRBV27 and TRBJ1-1; D may be TRBD1 (5 bases). The V gene's germline CDR1 is MNHEY and CDR2 SMNVEV (reference sequence). The V and J ends lost 6 bases and 3 bases respectively, with 17 bases between them. The CDR3 spans 15 residues. Here the CDR3 DNA reads TGTGCCAGCAGACACCCAGACAGATCACACACTGAAGCTTTCTTT. This sequence encodes CASRHPDRSHTEAFF.

The genes are TRBV25-1 and TRBJ1-3; 7 nucleotides agree with TRBD1. The junction had 9 bases not matched to a gene; V was cut back by 3 bases and J by 4 bases. In germline, CDR1 is MGHDK, CDR2 SYGVNS. This CDR3 contains 16 residues. Here the CDR3 DNA reads TGTGCCAGCAGTGATTCATCCGGGACAGTCGGAAACACCATATATTTT. This gives the protein CASSDSSGTVGNTIYF.

The chain combines TRBV6-5 with TRBJ1-4; a weak D match, TRBD1 (5 bases). Germline values: CDR1 MNHEY, CDR2 SVGAGI. V gave up 0 bases and J gave up 8 bases, with 13 bases separating them. The CDR3 consists of 15 residues. CDR3: CASSYSGPAREKLFF. In DNA form, the CDR3 reads TGTGCCAGCAGTTACTCGGGGCCGGCAAGGGAAAAACTGTTTTTT.

In this sample, this clone turned up once. V is TRBV5-8 and J is TRBJ2-7; 7 positions match TRBD1. This CDR3 contains 14 residues. V shed 4 bases and J 2 bases; nucleotides not matched to a gene: 6. Germline lookup yields CDR1 SGHTS and CDR2 YDEGEE. CDR3 DNA sequence: TGTGCCAGCAGCGGACAGGCTAAGGCCTACGAGCAGTACGTC. Its translation is CASSGQAKAYEQYV.

The chain combines TRBV7-8 with TRBJ2-1, with D maybe TRBD1 (6 bases). The CDR3 totals 15 residues. Between the trimmed V and J ends, which lost 5 bases and 5 bases, there was a span of 16 bases. Germline V gene data show CDR1 as SGHVS and CDR2 as FQNEAQ. The CDR3, as DNA: TGTGCCAGCAGCCCATGGGGGCTTGAAGACAATGAGCAGTTCTTC. Translation gives CASSPWGLEDNEQFF.

The chain links TRBV10-2 to TRBJ1-1; D is uncertain. V lost 4 bases to trimming and J lost 7 bases, with 10 bases between them. This CDR3 spans 12 amino acids. Germline V CDR1 and CDR2: WSHSY, SAAADI. CDR3 loop: CASSAVLVEAFF. The CDR3 region has the DNA TGCGCCAGCAGTGCTGTACTGGTTGAAGCTTTCTTT.

The chain recombines TRBV4-1 with TRBJ2-2; 9 bases align to TRBD1. Germline CDR1 MGHRA, CDR2 YSYEKL. CDR3 length: 15 residues. Trimming removed 4 bases from V and 3 bases from J; junction bases left unmatched: 3. The CDR3: CASSRGQGYTGELFF. The CDR3 DNA reads TGCGCCAGCAGCCGGGGACAGGGTTACACCGGGGAGCTGTTTTTT.

V and J are TRBV11-2 and TRBJ1-2; TRBD1 aligns across 8 bases. Germline lookup yields CDR1 SGHAT and CDR2 FQNNGV. The J segment lost 6 bases and the V segment lost 2 bases, leaving 17 bases of the junction unmatched. There are 18 residues in the CDR3. The CDR3 DNA is TGTGCCAGCAGCTTAAGTAAGGCTGGCAGGGGGCGTCTGAATGGCTACACCTTC. Protein sequence: CASSLSKAGRGRLNGYTF.

This clone is classed as medium-sized. This chain connects TRBV5-4 to TRBJ2-3; tentatively, D is TRBD2 (6 bases). The CDR3 has 15 amino acids. Germline-derived CDR1 and CDR2 are SGHNT and YYREEE (reference sequence). The V end lost 2 bases, the J end lost 6 bases, and 16 bases lay between the germline ends. CDR3 region: CASSFFGGAIDTQYF. In nucleotides, the CDR3 is TGTGCCAGCAGCTTCTTCGGGGGTGCAATTGATACGCAGTATTTT.